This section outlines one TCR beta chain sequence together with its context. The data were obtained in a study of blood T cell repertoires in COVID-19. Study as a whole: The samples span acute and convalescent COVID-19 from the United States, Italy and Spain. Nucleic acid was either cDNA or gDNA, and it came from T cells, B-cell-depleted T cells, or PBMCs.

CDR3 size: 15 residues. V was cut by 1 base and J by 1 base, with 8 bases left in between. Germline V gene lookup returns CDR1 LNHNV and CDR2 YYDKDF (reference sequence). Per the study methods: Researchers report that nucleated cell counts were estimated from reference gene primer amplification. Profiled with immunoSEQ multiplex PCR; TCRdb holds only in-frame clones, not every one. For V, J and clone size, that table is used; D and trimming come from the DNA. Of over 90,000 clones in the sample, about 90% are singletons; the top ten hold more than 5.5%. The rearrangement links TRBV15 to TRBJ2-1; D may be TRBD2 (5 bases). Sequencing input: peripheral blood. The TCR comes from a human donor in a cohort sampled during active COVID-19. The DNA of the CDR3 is TGTGCCACCAGCAGAGTCCGGGGTTCCTACAATGAGCAGTTCTTC. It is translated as CATSRVRGSYNEQFF.